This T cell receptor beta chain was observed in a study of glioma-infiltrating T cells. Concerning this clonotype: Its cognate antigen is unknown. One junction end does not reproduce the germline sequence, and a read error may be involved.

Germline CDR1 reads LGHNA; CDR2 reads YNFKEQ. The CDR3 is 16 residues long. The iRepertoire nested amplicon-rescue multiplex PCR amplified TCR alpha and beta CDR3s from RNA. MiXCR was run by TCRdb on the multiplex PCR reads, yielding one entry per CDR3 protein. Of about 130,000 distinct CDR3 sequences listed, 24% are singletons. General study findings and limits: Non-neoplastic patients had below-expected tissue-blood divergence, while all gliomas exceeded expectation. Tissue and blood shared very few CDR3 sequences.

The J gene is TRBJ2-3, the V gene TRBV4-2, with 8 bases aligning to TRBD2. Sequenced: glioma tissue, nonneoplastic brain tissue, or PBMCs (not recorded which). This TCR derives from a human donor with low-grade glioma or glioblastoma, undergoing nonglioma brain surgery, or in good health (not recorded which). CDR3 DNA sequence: TGTGCCAGCAGCCTACTCCGGGGGGGAGGCACAGATCCGCAGTATTTT. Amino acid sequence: CASSLLRGGGTDPQYF.